A single sample gave rise to the 7 T cell receptor beta chains below, sequenced in a study of cytomegalovirus exposure and HLA in healthy donors. PCR was performed using 60 Vbeta and 13 Jbeta primers. Sequenced by immunoSEQ multiplex PCR; TCRdb stores in-frame clones only, minus some. This sample yields roughly 120,000 clones, of which 80% to 85% are seen a single time; roughly 2.2% belongs to the top ten. The source material was PBMCs. These receptors all come from a woman aged 40 to 49 in good health and CMV-seronegative.

This clone was detected a few times. The chain uses TRBV7-9 and TRBJ1-1; 10 positions match TRBD1. The germline V gene encodes CDR1 SEHNR and CDR2 FQNEAQ (reference sequence). The CDR3 loop spans 15 amino acids. Losses at the gene ends were 4 bases for V and 1 base for J; bases not matched to a gene: 3. CDR3: CASSSWTGGNTEAFF. CDR3 bases: TGTGCCAGCAGCTCCTGGACAGGGGGGAACACTGAAGCTTTCTTT.

V gene TRBV9 combines with J gene TRBJ1-3, with 9 nucleotides matching TRBD1. V lost 1 base and J lost 9; bases outside the gene matches: 8. Germline loops: CDR1 SGDLS, CDR2 YYNGEE. The CDR3 extends over 15 amino acids. The CDR3 DNA reads as TGTGCCAGCAGCGTATTGGGGACAGGGCCAAGCACCATATATTTT. Translating it yields CASSVLGTGPSTIYF.

This clone was detected a few times. CDR3 coding DNA: TGTGCCAGCAGTGGGACTAGCGGGGGCTACAATGAGCAGTTCTTC. It specifies CASSGTSGGYNEQFF. J is TRBJ2-1 and V is TRBV6-4; 13 bases line up with TRBD2. Germline trimming cut 4 bases from V and 3 bases from J; bases unmatched to any gene: 0. This CDR3 region has 15 residues. The germline gives CDR1 MRHNA, CDR2 SNTAGT.

The rearrangement joins TRBV5-4 to TRBJ2-6; no reliable D call. Per the germline V gene, CDR1 is SGHNT and CDR2 is YYREEE (reference sequence). The V gene lost 3 bases and the J gene lost 3 bases, with 10 bases spanning the gap. The CDR3 sequence is 15 residues long. The CDR3, as DNA: TGTGCCAGCAGCTCGGCAGGATTTGGGGCCAACGTCCTGACTTTC. Its protein product is CASSSAGFGANVLTF.

The chain recombines TRBV5-1 with TRBJ1-2; D not resolved. This CDR3 is built from 14 residues. The V end was cut by 4 bases, the J end by 6 bases, with 16 bases between. Per germline, CDR1 SGHRS and CDR2 YFSETQ. For the CDR3, the DNA is TGCGCCAGCAGCCCGAGTCCCGAACGGGATGGCTACACCTTC. This encodes CASSPSPERDGYTF.

This clone occurred a few times. The chain links TRBV11-2 to TRBJ2-4, with 7 nucleotides matching TRBD1. The J segment lost 3 bases and the V segment lost 2 bases, leaving 4 bases of the junction unmatched. This CDR3 has 15 residues. The germline V gene encodes CDR1 SGHAT and CDR2 FQNNGV. DNA of the CDR3: TGTGCCAGCAGCTTACGCCAGGGGGTCAAAAACATTCAGTACTTC. Translation: CASSLRQGVKNIQYF. The full variable domain, rest sourced from reference TRBV11-2 and TRBJ2-4, is EAGVAQSPRYKIIEKRQSVAFWCNPISGHATLYWYQQILGQGPKLLIQFQNNGVVDDSQLPKDRFSAERLKGVDSTLKIQPAKLEDSAVYLCASSLRQGVKNIQYFGAGTRLSVL.

The V call is TRBV11-2, the J call TRBJ2-3; 9 positions match TRBD2. In germline, CDR1 is SGHAT, CDR2 FQNNGV. V lost 8 bases to trimming and J lost 4 bases; unmatched junction nucleotides: 7. This CDR3 is built from 14 residues. CDR3 sequence (DNA): TGTGCCAGCTCGCGCGGGGGGGCGGCAGATACGCAGTATTTT. It translates to CASSRGGAADTQYF.